This T cell receptor (beta chain) was profiled in a study of blood T cell repertoires in COVID-19. Study at large: Collection of acute and convalescent COVID-19 samples took place in the United States, Italy and Spain. Sources were T cells, B-cell-depleted T cells, or PBMCs; the material itself was cDNA or gDNA.

CDR1 MGHRA and CDR2 YSYEKL come from the germline V gene. The J segment lost 2 bases and the V segment lost 4 bases, leaving 9 bases of the junction unmatched. The CDR3 covers 16 residues. Per the original methods: Reference gene primers were amplified, and this amplification served to estimate nucleated cell counts. Libraries were prepared by immunoSEQ multiplex PCR; TCRdb keeps only in-frame clonotypes and omits some of them. Clone size and V and J calls were adopted from that table, with D and trimming inferred from the DNA. This sample has around 200,000 clones, with 84% found just once. Sequenced sample: peripheral blood. The source of this sequence is a human donor in a cohort sampled during active COVID-19. The chain combines TRBV4-1 with TRBJ2-3, with 7 bases identical to TRBD2. For the CDR3, the DNA is TGCGCCAGCAGCCCCCGGGGAGCGGGGTACACAGATACGCAGTATTTT. Translated, it gives CASSPRGAGYTDTQYF.